Below are 14 T cell receptor beta chains sequenced from a single sample in a study of T cell changes during pregnancy in multiple sclerosis. Here immunoSEQ multiplex PCR was the method, and the copy in TCRdb shows in-frame clones only, minus some. The profile shows tens of thousands of clones, approximately 92% of them singletons. This sample comprised peripheral blood, obtained after pregnancy. The receptor source for this set is a female donor with multiple sclerosis, enrolled in a pregnancy study.

The chain couples TRBV10-3 to TRBJ1-1, with 9 bases that match TRBD1. Germline CDR1 is ENHRY and CDR2 is SYGVKD. The junction had 2 bases not matched to a gene; V was cut back by 2 bases and J by 1 base. This CDR3 has 15 amino acids. The CDR3 DNA is TGTGCCATCAGTGAGATGGGACAGGGGAACACTGAAGCTTTCTTT. This sequence encodes CAISEMGQGNTEAFF.

This chain uses TRBV7-2 with TRBJ1-1, with D possibly being TRBD1 (6 bases). V lost 2 bases and J lost 4, with 14 bases in between. CDR3 length equals 15 residues. Germline CDR1 SGHTA, CDR2 FQGNSA. Written as DNA, the CDR3 is TGTGCCAGCAGCTTACACCCAGGGGAAAGCACTGAAGCTTTCTTT. Translating gives CASSLHPGESTEAFF.

In this sample, this clone is medium-sized. This rearrangement joins TRBV6-4 to TRBJ2-2; D is perhaps TRBD2 (6 bases). The ends were cut back, 8 bases at V and 6 bases at J, with 16 bases in the middle. There are 14 residues in the CDR3. CDR1 and CDR2 (germline): MRHNA, SNTAGT. Written as DNA, the CDR3 is TGTGCCAGCGGAGAGGGGAGGTCCGCCGGGGAGCTGTTTTTT. It codes for CASGEGRSAGELFF.

V is TRBV11-3 and J is TRBJ2-2; D not resolved. CDR1 is SGHNT and CDR2 is YENEEA in the germline V gene. The CDR3 has 16 residues. Trimming pared 1 base from V and 0 bases from J, leaving 9 bases between. The CDR3 sequence is CASSLVVGANTGELFF. DNA for the CDR3: TGTGCCAGCAGCTTAGTAGTGGGCGCGAACACCGGGGAGCTGTTTTTT.

CDR3 bases: TGTGCCTGGAGTCCATTGTTTACTGAAGCTTTCTTT. Translation: CAWSPLFTEAFF. The chain is built from TRBV30 and TRBJ1-1; D unclear. The CDR3 spans 12 residues. From germline, CDR1 is GTSNPN and CDR2 SVGIG (reference sequence). Deletions cut 2 bases from V and 5 bases from J, with 9 bases between.

This rearrangement joins TRBV7-2 to TRBJ1-2; D remains ambiguous. Germline V gene lookup returns CDR1 SGHTA and CDR2 FQGNSA. The CDR3 extends over 14 amino acids. V lost 4 bases and J lost 9, with 18 bases in between. CDR3 in amino acids: CASSSRTGEERYTF. In DNA form, the CDR3 reads TGTGCCAGCAGCTCGCGGACGGGAGAGGAGCGCTACACCTTC.

The chain carries TRBV27 and TRBJ2-3; the D gene is possibly TRBD1 (5 bases). V was pared by 3 bases and J by 0 bases, with 10 bases between. Germline V gives CDR1 MNHEY, CDR2 SMNVEV (reference sequence). The CDR3 totals 15 residues. In nucleotides, the CDR3 is TGTGCCAGCAGTTTCAGGGTTGATAGCACAGATACGCAGTATTTT. Amino acid sequence: CASSFRVDSTDTQYF.

The J gene is TRBJ1-2, the V gene TRBV6-5; D perhaps matches TRBD1 (5 bases). V shed 0 bases and J shed 4 bases, with 15 bases lying between them. From germline, CDR1 is MNHEY and CDR2 SVGAGI. The CDR3 extends over 16 amino acids. The CDR3 reads CASSYSMLRGGYGYTF. The CDR3 DNA follows: TGTGCCAGCAGTTACTCCATGCTGCGGGGGGGCTATGGCTACACCTTC.

This chain joins TRBV7-9 and TRBJ1-1; TRBD1 aligns across 7 bases. CDR3 length: 14 residues. Germline CDR1 SEHNR, CDR2 FQNEAQ (reference sequence). V trimming: 4 bases; J trimming: 1 base; junction bases outside the gene matches: 3. CDR3 bases: TGTGCCAGCAGCTCGTGGACAGGGAACACTGAAGCTTTCTTT. This codes for CASSSWTGNTEAFF.

This clone was picked up one time. This chain joins TRBV7-9 and TRBJ1-2; D perhaps matches TRBD1 (5 bases). Trimming took off 0 bases at V and 8 bases at J, with 13 bases between the two ends. CDR3 length: 14 amino acids. The germline V gene has CDR1 SEHNR and CDR2 FQNEAQ (reference sequence). The CDR3 loop is CASSLAGDLRGYTF. CDR3 in DNA: TGTGCCAGCAGCTTAGCGGGGGACTTAAGGGGCTACACCTTC.

This clone appeared once. V and J are TRBV7-3 and TRBJ2-2; D might be TRBD1 (6 bases). This CDR3 has 18 residues. V dropped 5 bases and J dropped 6 bases, with 25 bases sitting between them. The germline V gene encodes CDR1 SGHTA and CDR2 FQGTGA. CDR3 in DNA: TGTGCCAGCAGCCCGAAACCTAGGGGGTCCACAGTACCCGGGGAGCTGTTTTTT. Translation: CASSPKPRGSTVPGELFF.

The chain employs TRBV2 and TRBJ1-1; TRBD1 might be the D (5 bases). This CDR3 is 14 amino acids long. Per germline, CDR1 SNHLY and CDR2 FYNNEI. V dropped 10 bases and J dropped 1 base, with 16 bases sitting between them. CDR3 residues: CAITGPPRNTEAFF. CDR3 DNA: TGTGCCATCACAGGACCGCCCCGGAACACTGAAGCTTTCTTT.

The gene calls are TRBV27 and TRBJ2-7; 9 bases map to TRBD1. Trimming removed 4 bases from V and 6 bases from J; junction bases left unmatched: 4. The length of the CDR3 is 13 residues. Germline V CDR1 and CDR2: MNHEY, SMNVEV (reference sequence). The DNA for the CDR3 is TGTGCCAGCAGTTGGGACAGGGCGGGCGAGCAGTACTTC. Translation: CASSWDRAGEQYF.

The chain has TRBV7-3 and TRBJ1-5; TRBD1 matches 11 bases. Germline V gives CDR1 SGHTA, CDR2 FQGTGA. V lost 5 bases and J lost 5; bases outside the gene matches: 23. CDR3 length: 21 amino acids. The DNA for the CDR3 is TGTGCCAGCAGCCCTATTTGGGGGACAGGGGGAATATTATGGTCCGATCAGCCCCAGCATTTT. Protein sequence: CASSPIWGTGGILWSDQPQHF. Full variable domain (missing parts from reference TRBV7-3 and TRBJ1-5): GAGVSQTPSNKVTEKGKYVELRCDPISGHTALYWYRQSLGQGPEFLIYFQGTGAADDSGLPNDRFFAVRPEGSVSTLKIQRTERGDSAVYLCASSPIWGTGGILWSDQPQHFGDGTRLSIL.